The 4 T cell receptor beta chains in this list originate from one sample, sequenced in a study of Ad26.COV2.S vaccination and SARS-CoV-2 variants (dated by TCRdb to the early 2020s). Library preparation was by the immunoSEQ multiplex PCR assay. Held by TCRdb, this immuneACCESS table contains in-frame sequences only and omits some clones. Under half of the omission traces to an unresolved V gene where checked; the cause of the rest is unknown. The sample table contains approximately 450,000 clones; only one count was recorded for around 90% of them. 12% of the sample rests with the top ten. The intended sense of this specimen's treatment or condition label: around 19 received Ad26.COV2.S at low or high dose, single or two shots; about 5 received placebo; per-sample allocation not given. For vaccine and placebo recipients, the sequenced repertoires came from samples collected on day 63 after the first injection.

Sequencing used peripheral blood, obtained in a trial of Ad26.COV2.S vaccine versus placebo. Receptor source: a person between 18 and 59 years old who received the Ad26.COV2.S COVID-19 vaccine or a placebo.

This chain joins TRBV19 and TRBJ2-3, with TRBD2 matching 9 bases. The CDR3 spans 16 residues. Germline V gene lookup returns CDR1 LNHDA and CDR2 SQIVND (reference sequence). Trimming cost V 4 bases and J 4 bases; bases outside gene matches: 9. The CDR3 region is CASSTPGLAGADTQYF. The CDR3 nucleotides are TGTGCCAGTAGTACGCCTGGATTAGCGGGAGCAGATACGCAGTATTTT.

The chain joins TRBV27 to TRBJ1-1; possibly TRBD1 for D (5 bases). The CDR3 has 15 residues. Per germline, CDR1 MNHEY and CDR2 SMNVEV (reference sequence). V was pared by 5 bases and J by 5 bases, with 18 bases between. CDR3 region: CASSPKGWWGTEAFF. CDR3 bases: TGTGCCAGCAGTCCTAAGGGCTGGTGGGGGACTGAAGCTTTCTTT.

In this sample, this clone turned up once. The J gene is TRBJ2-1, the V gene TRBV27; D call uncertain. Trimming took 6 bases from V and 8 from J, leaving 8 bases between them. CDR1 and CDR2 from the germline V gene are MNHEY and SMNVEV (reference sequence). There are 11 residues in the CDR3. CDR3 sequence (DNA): TGTGCCAGCAGCGACACCTATGAGCAGTTCTTC. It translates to CASSDTYEQFF.

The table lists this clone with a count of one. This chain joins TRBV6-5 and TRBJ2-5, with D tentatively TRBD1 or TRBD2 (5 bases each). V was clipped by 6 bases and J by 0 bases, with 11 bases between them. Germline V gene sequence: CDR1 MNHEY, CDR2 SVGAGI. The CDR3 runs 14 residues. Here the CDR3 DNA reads TGTGCCAGCAGATACGGGGCCCACCAAGAGACCCAGTACTTC. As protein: CASRYGAHQETQYF.